Included here is one TCR beta chain sequence, with context. Its antigen remains unidentified. Donation came from healthy HIV-negative adults that had no recent acute infections or vaccinations. The V gene's germline CDR1 is MNHNY and CDR2 SVGAGI (reference sequence). The germline V and J ends were trimmed by 2 bases and 5 bases, with 9 bases remaining between them. The CDR3 consists of 13 residues. The data derive from a study of shared clonotypes between healthy human individuals. Study-level results: Several donors had about 5.1% of their naive CD4 clonotypes in common. Generally, estimated richness proved larger in naive subsets than it did in memory subsets. Clonotype sharing among donors, it was expected, would be affected by sequencing depth.

The method was immunoSEQ multiplex PCR; TCRdb's version includes in-frame clones alone and lacks a portion of them. Of 2 million to 2.5 million clones in the sample, around 95% were seen once. The source material was naive CD4+ T cells sorted from blood. Stated subset: CD45RA+ positively selected. J is TRBJ1-2 and V is TRBV6-6; tentatively, D is TRBD1 (5 bases). This TCR was recovered from a man aged 18 to 29 in good health. In nucleotides, the CDR3 is TGTGCCAGCAGTTACAGAGGGGAGTATGGCTACACCTTC. It encodes CASSYRGEYGYTF.